A selection of T cell receptor beta chains follows, all from one sample in a study of shared clonotypes between healthy human individuals. Produced via immunoSEQ multiplex PCR; TCRdb's table is partial and in-frame only. The sample consists of 2,500,000 or so clones, roughly 90% of them appearing once. What was sequenced was naive CD4+ T cells from PBMCs. The receptors come from a man aged 18 to 30 in good health. Some clones in this sample may be carry-over from other donors' samples. The CDR3 runs from the conserved cysteine through the conserved F or W. A D gene is named only where the DNA matches it firmly. Expanded clones get a size class; other rows say once, few or many, or leave the size out.

>-|TRBJ1-5|-|TRBV6-5
CASSPHGHRRGPQHF
>-|TRBJ2-2|-|TRBV5-4
CASSGRQVNTGELFF
>-|TRBJ2-3|-|TRBV12-5
CASGLRGFTDTQYF
>-|TRBJ2-5|-|TRBV18
CASSRRGNQETQYF
>TRBD1|TRBJ2-1|-|TRBV9
CASSVSGQGTSNEQFF
>-|TRBJ1-2|once|TRBV5-5
CASSLEGTPHGYTF
>-|TRBJ1-2|-|TRBV6-1
CASRMGMFNYGYTF
>-|TRBJ2-2|-|TRBV7-9
CASSLVGGGTPTNTGELFF
>TRBD2|TRBJ2-1|-|TRBV2
CASSAGPAGGPGSYNEQFF
>TRBD1|TRBJ2-2|-|TRBV19
CASSLQGQGPTGELFF
>-|TRBJ1-2|-|TRBV30
CAWSLNPNYGYTF
>-|TRBJ1-1|-|TRBV5-1
CASSLEGGNTEAFF
>-|TRBJ2-5|-|TRBV4-2
CASRDLQETQYF
>-|TRBJ2-4|-|TRBV6-5
CASSYSWGSAKNIQYF
>TRBD1|TRBJ1-5|-|TRBV18
CASSPATGGPWGNQPQHF
>TRBD1|TRBJ1-4|-|TRBV7-9
CASSQGQNEKLFF
>-|TRBJ1-3|-|TRBV4-1
CASARGALSAGNTIYF
>TRBD2|TRBJ2-2|-|TRBV7-3
CASSLGLAGATGELFF
>TRBD2|TRBJ2-1|-|TRBV28
CASSQGTSGRRGEQFF
>-|TRBJ2-7|-|TRBV19
CASTRVAAGVYEQYF
>-|TRBJ2-2|-|TRBV27
CASSLLVFTGELFF
>-|TRBJ2-7|-|TRBV7-2
CASSTSGDEQYF
>-|TRBJ2-7|-|TRBV18
CASSPGGLPYEQYF
>TRBD1|TRBJ1-1|-|TRBV9
CASSTDRGTEAFF
>TRBD1|TRBJ1-2|-|TRBV5-1
CASSSDPPGQRGGYTF
>-|TRBJ1-5|-|TRBV4-1
CASSQERALGQPQHF
>-|TRBJ2-3|-|TRBV2
CASSRIPADTQYF
>-|TRBJ2-1|-|TRBV14
CASSVAPSHEQFF
>-|TRBJ2-5|-|TRBV5-1
CASSPGTYQETQYF
>-|TRBJ1-3|-|TRBV28
CASSFVRRASSGNTIYF
>-|TRBJ2-1|-|TRBV5-1
CASSLAESYNEQFF
>TRBD1|TRBJ2-1|-|TRBV6-4
CASSALPYGTGSYNEQFF
>-|TRBJ2-1|-|TRBV11-2
CASSVTAYNEQFF
>-|TRBJ2-5|-|TRBV18
CASSPPEGTRETQYF
>-|TRBJ1-1|-|TRBV28
CASSAPAGGADTEAFF
>TRBD2|TRBJ2-7|once|TRBV7-2
CASSLRRELAYEQYF
>-|TRBJ2-6|-|TRBV7-3
CASRPDSDSGANVLTF
>TRBD1|TRBJ2-5|-|TRBV5-1
CASSLGLAGQGLETQYF
>TRBD2|TRBJ2-1|-|TRBV6-5
CASTLLAGVRNEQFF
>-|TRBJ2-7|-|TRBV5-1
CASSLVAGSLGEQYF
>-|TRBJ2-7|-|TRBV19
CASSTPQGNSYEQYF
>-|TRBJ2-4|-|TRBV6-1
CASRAGDLAKNIQYF
>-|TRBJ1-1|-|TRBV15
CATSTPVGRNTEAFF
>TRBD2|TRBJ2-1|-|TRBV5-1
CASSLGRRGNEQFF
>-|TRBJ1-5|-|TRBV28
CASSPPPGRDWNQPQHF
>TRBD1|TRBJ1-1|-|TRBV18
CASSPETGQAEAFF
>TRBD1|TRBJ2-2|-|TRBV10-2
CASRDRETGELFF
>TRBD2|TRBJ2-3|-|TRBV9
CASSPRGDADTQYF
>-|TRBJ1-1|-|TRBV30
CAWSRMNTEAFF
>TRBD1|TRBJ2-3|once|TRBV6-6
CASRQQGHNADTQYF
>-|TRBJ1-5|-|TRBV2
CASSDGWKDQPQHF
>TRBD2|TRBJ2-3|-|TRBV11-2
CASSLARLAGTDTQYF
>-|TRBJ2-5|-|TRBV14
CASSQGLVGETQYF
>TRBD2|TRBJ2-5|-|TRBV5-4
CASSAGTSGQETQYF
>-|TRBJ1-4|-|TRBV30
CAWSRRWGREKLFF
>TRBD1|TRBJ2-5|-|TRBV5-1
CASRPTGAGETQYF
>-|TRBJ2-4|-|TRBV5-8
CASSLVSDQGTKNIQYF
>-|TRBJ2-2|-|TRBV7-9
CASTPNRNTGELFF
>-|-|-|TRBV5-1
CASSPEGYSYEQYF
>-|TRBJ1-2|-|TRBV30
CAWSVSLERGGYTF